This T cell receptor beta chain is from a study of radiotherapy plus CTLA-4 blockade in lung cancer. V lost 3 bases and J lost 4, with 9 bases in between. Germline values: CDR1 KGHSH, CDR2 LQKENI. CDR3 length: 13 residues. The table lists this clone with a count of one. CTLA-4 blockade using ipilimumab, together with focal radiation, was received by patients with chemo-refractory metastatic non-small-cell lung cancer. Assay: immunoSEQ multiplex PCR; the TCRdb copy retains only in-frame clones and omits some. Of 86,000 or so clones detected, more than 60% appear once; the ten largest clones hold 4%. The chain is built from TRBV18 and TRBJ2-5; D is possibly TRBD1 (5 bases). Specimen: peripheral blood, collected from a patient treated with radiotherapy plus ipilimumab. The source is a human donor with non-small cell lung cancer who had a partial response to radiotherapy plus ipilimumab. Some clones in this sample may be carry-over from other donors' samples. In DNA form, the CDR3 reads TGTGCCAGCTCACCGGGGCTGGGAGAGACCCAGTACTTC. This gives the protein CASSPGLGETQYF.